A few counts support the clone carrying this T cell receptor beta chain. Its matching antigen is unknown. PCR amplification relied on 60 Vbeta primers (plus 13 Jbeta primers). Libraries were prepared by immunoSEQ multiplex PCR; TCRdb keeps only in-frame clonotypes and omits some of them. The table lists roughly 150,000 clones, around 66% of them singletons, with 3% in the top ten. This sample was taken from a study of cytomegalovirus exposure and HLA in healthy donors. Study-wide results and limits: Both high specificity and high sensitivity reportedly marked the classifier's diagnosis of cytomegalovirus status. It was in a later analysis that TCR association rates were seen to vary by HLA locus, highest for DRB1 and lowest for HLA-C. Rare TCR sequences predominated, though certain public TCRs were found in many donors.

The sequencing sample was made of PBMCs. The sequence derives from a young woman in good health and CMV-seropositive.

This chain's CDR3 is CASNYLVGRGTGGSDGYTF. CDR3 in DNA: TGTGCCAGTAATTACCTTGTTGGTCGCGGGACAGGGGGCAGCGATGGCTACACCTTC. The V call is TRBV19, the J call TRBJ1-2, with 12 bases identical to TRBD1. Germline-derived CDR1 and CDR2 are LNHDA and SQIVND (reference sequence). With 7 bases clipped from V and 6 bases from J, the junction kept 21 bases outside the gene matches. The CDR3 runs 19 residues. The variable domain in full, completed from reference TRBV19 and TRBJ1-2, reads DGGITQSPKYLFRKEGQNVTLSCEQNLNHDAMYWYRQDPGQGLRLIYYSQIVNDFQKGDIAEGYSVSREKKESFPLTVTSAQKNPTAFYLCASNYLVGRGTGGSDGYTFGSGTRLTVV.